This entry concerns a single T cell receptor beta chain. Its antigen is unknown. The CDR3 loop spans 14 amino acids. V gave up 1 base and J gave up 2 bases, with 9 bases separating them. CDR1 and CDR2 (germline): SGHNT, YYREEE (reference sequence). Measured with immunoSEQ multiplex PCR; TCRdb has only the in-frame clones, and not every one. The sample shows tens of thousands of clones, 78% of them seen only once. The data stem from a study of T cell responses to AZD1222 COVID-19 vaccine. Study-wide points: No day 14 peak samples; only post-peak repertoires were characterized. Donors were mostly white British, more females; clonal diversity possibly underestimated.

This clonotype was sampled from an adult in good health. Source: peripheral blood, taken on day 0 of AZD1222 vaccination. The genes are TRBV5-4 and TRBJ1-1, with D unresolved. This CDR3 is CASSLFGYNTEAFF. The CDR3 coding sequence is TGTGCCAGCAGCTTGTTCGGGTATAACACTGAAGCTTTCTTT. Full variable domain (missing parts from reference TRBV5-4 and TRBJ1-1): ETGVTQSPTHLIKTRGQQVTLRCSSQSGHNTVSWYQQALGQGPQFIFQYYREEENGRGNFPPRFSGLQFPNYSSELNVNALELDDSALYLCASSLFGYNTEAFFGQGTRLTVV.